The source of this TCR beta chain is a study of blood T cell repertoires in COVID-19. Study summary: The analysed material was cDNA or gDNA that came from T cells, B-cell-depleted T cells, or PBMCs.

CDR3 size: 16 residues. The V gene's germline CDR1 is SGHNT and CDR2 YENEEA. V dropped 1 base and J dropped 3 bases, with 12 bases sitting between them. How the authors handled the data: By means of reference gene primer amplification, nucleated cell counts were estimated. The protocol was immunoSEQ multiplex PCR, while the TCRdb copy is restricted to in-frame clones and leaves out a portion. V, J and clone size derive from that table, while D and trimming were established from the DNA sequence. In the table there are nearly 300,000 clones, 84% of which are singletons. The TCR originated in a human donor with COVID-19, enrolled during active disease. The donor label of this sample is uncertain. Sequencing was carried out using peripheral blood. The J gene is TRBJ2-2, the V gene TRBV11-3; TRBD2 might be the D (6 bases). CDR3 nucleotide sequence: TGTGCCAGCAGCTTAGCCGGAGGGGCGTACACCGGGGAGCTGTTTTTT. This codes for CASSLAGGAYTGELFF.